The next 8 T cell receptor beta chains were all read from a single sample in a study of blood T cell repertoires in COVID-19. Generated by immunoSEQ multiplex PCR, the TCRdb table keeps only in-frame clones and is missing some. The table shows 76,000 or so clones, with under 95% occurring only once. Sequences were obtained from peripheral blood. The receptors come from a human donor in a cohort sampled during active COVID-19.

This clone was seen only a few times. This rearrangement joins TRBV5-6 to TRBJ1-6; D is uncertain. CDR1 is SGHDT and CDR2 is YYEEEE in the germline V gene. CDR3 length: 14 amino acids. Trimming stripped 3 bases from V and 9 bases from J, with 13 bases between. CDR3: CASSSWVEGSPLHF. In DNA form, the CDR3 reads TGTGCCAGCAGCTCCTGGGTGGAGGGTTCACCCCTCCACTTT.

The J gene is TRBJ2-7, the V gene TRBV5-8, with 7 nucleotides matching TRBD1. The CDR3 consists of 13 residues. Germline assignment: CDR1 SGHTS and CDR2 YDEGEE. Losses at the gene ends were 6 bases for V and 2 bases for J; bases not matched to a gene: 5. The CDR3 is CASMVDRTYEQYF. Written as DNA, the CDR3 is TGTGCCAGCATGGTGGACAGGACCTACGAGCAGTACTTC.

The rearrangement uses TRBV6-2 or TRBV6-3 and TRBJ1-2, with a tentative D call TRBD1 (5 bases). V lost 5 bases, J lost 10 bases, and 20 bases lay in between. This CDR3 is 14 amino acids long. The germline gives CDR1 MNHEY, CDR2 SVGEGT. CDR3 bases: TGTGCCAGCAGTAAACCAGGGTCTCAGAATTACTACACCTTC. Protein product: CASSKPGSQNYYTF.

The chain has TRBV11-1 and TRBJ2-2, with 8 positions matching TRBD1. Germline-derived CDR1 and CDR2 are SGHAT and FQDESV (reference sequence). The junction had 9 bases not matched to a gene; V was cut back by 5 bases and J by 7 bases. This CDR3 comprises 15 residues. The CDR3: CASSLRTGFDGELFF. The CDR3 bases are TGTGCCAGCAGCCTTCGGACAGGGTTCGACGGGGAGCTGTTTTTT.

The chain recombines TRBV12-3 or TRBV12-4 with TRBJ2-1; 8 positions match TRBD2. Unmatched junction bases numbered 6, after V lost 5 bases and J lost 12 bases. The CDR3 totals 12 residues. CDR3 protein: CASSPLAGRQFF. CDR3 sequence (DNA): TGTGCCAGCAGTCCCTTAGCGGGGAGGCAGTTCTTC.

The gene calls are TRBV5-1 and TRBJ1-3, with TRBD1 matching over 9 bases. Germline V gives CDR1 SGHRS, CDR2 YFSETQ. J was trimmed by 4 bases and V by 0 bases; bases with no gene match: 5. The length of the CDR3 is 16 residues. CDR3 sequence reads: CASSLAGQGIGNTIYF. CDR3 DNA: TGCGCCAGCAGCTTGGCAGGACAGGGGATCGGAAACACCATATATTTT.

The genes are TRBV6-5 and TRBJ2-2, with a possible D match to TRBD1 (5 bases). Per the germline V gene, CDR1 is MNHEY and CDR2 is SVGAGI. The CDR3 consists of 16 residues. The V gene lost 0 bases and the J gene lost 0 bases, with 8 bases spanning the gap. The CDR3 DNA follows: TGTGCCAGCAGTTACTCGTTGGACACGAACACCGGGGAGCTGTTTTTT. Translating it yields CASSYSLDTNTGELFF.

The chain joins TRBV5-1 to TRBJ2-1; tentatively, D is TRBD2 (5 bases). The CDR3 is made up of 14 amino acids. Germline V gene data show CDR1 as SGHRS and CDR2 as YFSETQ. Trimming pared 3 bases from V and 3 bases from J, leaving 10 bases between. Written as DNA, the CDR3 is TGCGCCAGCAGCTGGGGAGAGGACTACAATGAGCAGTTCTTC. It encodes CASSWGEDYNEQFF. The variable domain in full, completed from reference TRBV5-1 and TRBJ2-1, reads KAGVTQTPRYLIKTRGQQVTLSCSPISGHRSVSWYQQTPGQGLQFLFEYFSETQRNKGNFPGRFSGRQFSNSRSEMNVSTLELGDSALYLCASSWGEDYNEQFFGPGTRLTVL.